One and the same sample provided the 26 T cell receptor beta chains below, sequenced in a study of blood T cell repertoires in COVID-19. Here immunoSEQ multiplex PCR was the method, and the copy in TCRdb shows in-frame clones only, minus some. Here the sample spans some 200,000 clones, 70% to 90% being singletons. The sample comprised peripheral blood. These receptors originate from a man aged 55 to 70 with COVID-19, enrolled during active disease.

V usage is TRBV7-8 and J usage is TRBJ1-1, with 9 bases lining up with TRBD1. J lost 2 bases, V lost 1 base, and 2 bases had no gene match. Germline-derived CDR1 and CDR2 are SGHVS and FQNEAQ. The length of the CDR3 is 15 residues. The CDR3 DNA sequence: TGTGCCAGCAGCTTAGTGGACAGGGGTAACACTGAAGCTTTCTTT. Protein: CASSLVDRGNTEAFF.

V is TRBV5-8 and J is TRBJ2-7; 8 nucleotides agree with TRBD1. The V gene end was trimmed by 1 base and the J gene end by 2 bases; junction bases not matched to a gene: 2. CDR3 length equals 14 residues. Germline CDR1 is SGHTS and CDR2 is YDEGEE. The CDR3: CASSLYRGAYEQYF. CDR3 DNA sequence: TGTGCCAGCAGCTTGTACAGGGGGGCCTACGAGCAGTACTTC.

CDR3 sequence (DNA): TGTGCCAGCAGCAAAAGTAATCCCCAACTCTCCTACAATGAGCAGTTCTTC. It codes for CASSKSNPQLSYNEQFF. The chain uses TRBV7-9 and TRBJ2-1; no clear D. The germline V and J ends were trimmed by 5 bases and 0 bases, with 17 bases remaining between them. CDR3 length: 17 amino acids. Germline values: CDR1 SEHNR, CDR2 FQNEAQ (reference sequence).

The chain links TRBV6-5 to TRBJ2-7; 7 bases map to TRBD1. The V gene's germline CDR1 is MNHEY and CDR2 SVGAGI. This CDR3 region has 15 residues. The junction had 12 bases not matched to a gene; V was cut back by 6 bases and J by 4 bases. The CDR3 nucleotides read TGTGCCAGCAGCCTTCTGGACAGGCAGGGGTACGAGCAGTACTTC. It encodes CASSLLDRQGYEQYF.

The chain couples TRBV7-9 to TRBJ1-2; D is unresolved. The CDR3 is 13 residues long. CDR1 SEHNR and CDR2 FQNEAQ come from the germline V gene (reference sequence). V lost 0 bases and J 5 bases, leaving 7 bases between the germline ends. The CDR3 bases are TGTGCCAGCAGCTTAGCGCAGGTTTATGGCTACACCTTC. Protein: CASSLAQVYGYTF. Complete variable domain (other parts from reference TRBV7-9 and TRBJ1-2): DTGVSQNPRHKITKRGQNVTFRCDPISEHNRLYWYRQTLGQGPEFLTYFQNEAQLEKSRLLSDRFSAERPKGSFSTLEIQRTEQGDSAMYLCASSLAQVYGYTFGSGTRLTVV.

V is TRBV6-6 and J is TRBJ2-7; TRBD1 is a possible D gene (5 bases). Germline V gene data show CDR1 as MNHNY and CDR2 as SVGAGI (reference sequence). The CDR3 has 13 residues. Between the trimmed V and J ends, which lost 4 bases and 5 bases, there was a span of 12 bases. CDR3 in amino acids: CASSLGRENEQYF. DNA for the CDR3: TGTGCCAGCAGTTTGGGCAGGGAAAACGAGCAGTACTTC.

V usage is TRBV12-5 and J usage is TRBJ1-1; 7 nucleotides agree with TRBD1. The V and J ends lost 0 bases and 7 bases, in that order; junction bases with no gene match: 2. The CDR3 length is 13 residues. Germline CDR1 reads LGHNT; CDR2 reads FRNRAP. This chain's CDR3 is CASGLVGTVEAFF. CDR3 DNA sequence: TGTGCTAGTGGTTTGGTAGGGACAGTTGAAGCTTTCTTT.

The CDR3 loop is CASSISFEGYTF. Written as DNA, the CDR3 is TGTGCCAGTAGTATTTCATTCGAGGGCTACACCTTC. The V gene is TRBV19, the J gene TRBJ1-2, with D uncertain. The germline CDR1 and CDR2 sequences are LNHDA and SQIVND (reference sequence). The germline V and J ends were trimmed by 3 bases and 8 bases, with 10 bases remaining between them. This CDR3 has 12 residues.

Worth noting for this clone: The sample holds other DNA sequences that translate to the same CDR3. The chain carries TRBV9 and TRBJ1-5; no firm D call. CDR1 and CDR2 from the germline V gene are SGDLS and YYNGEE. The CDR3 spans 14 residues. The ends were cut back, 3 bases at V and 4 bases at J, with 11 bases in the middle. The CDR3 loop reads CASSAGGGNQPQHF. CDR3 DNA sequence: TGTGCCAGCAGCGCAGGAGGAGGGAATCAGCCCCAGCATTTT.

This chain connects TRBV6-5 to TRBJ2-5; 7 positions match TRBD2. Losses at the gene ends were 1 base for V and 4 bases for J; bases not matched to a gene: 6. Germline V gene data show CDR1 as MNHEY and CDR2 as SVGAGI. The CDR3 contains 15 residues. CDR3 DNA sequence: TGTGCCAGCAGTTACTGGACACCGGGAGGAGAGACCCAGTACTTC. Its protein is CASSYWTPGGETQYF.

The chain joins TRBV2 to TRBJ1-6; TRBD1 matches 7 bases. V lost 6 bases to trimming and J lost 0 bases; unmatched junction nucleotides: 11. CDR1 and CDR2 (germline): SNHLY, FYNNEI. CDR3 length equals 18 residues. The CDR3 region is CASSGSTGPVSYNSPLHF. DNA for the CDR3: TGTGCCAGCAGCGGATCGACAGGGCCCGTCTCCTATAATTCACCCCTCCACTTT.

The chain's CDR3 is CASSSHKGVNEKLFF. In DNA form, the CDR3 reads TGTGCCAGCAGTTCCCACAAGGGGGTGAATGAAAAACTGTTTTTT. V gene TRBV6-5 combines with J gene TRBJ1-4, with D possibly matching TRBD1 (6 bases). This CDR3 has 15 amino acids. The V end lost 4 bases, the J end lost 5 bases, and 14 bases lay between the germline ends. Per germline, CDR1 MNHEY and CDR2 SVGAGI.

The CDR3 reads CASRPLGTGSGNTIYF. CDR3 nucleotide sequence: TGCGCCAGCAGACCTTTAGGGACAGGCTCTGGAAACACCATATATTTT. This chain links TRBV10-1 with TRBJ1-3; 8 nucleotides align to TRBD1. CDR3 size: 16 residues. Germline V gives CDR1 WNHNN, CDR2 SYGVQD (reference sequence). V shed 6 bases, J shed 0 bases, and the junction held 7 bases outside the gene matches.

This chain uses TRBV6-2 or TRBV6-3 with TRBJ2-7; TRBD1 aligns across 7 bases. This CDR3 is 14 amino acids long. CDR1 and CDR2 (germline): MNHEY, SVGEGT. The V and J ends lost 4 bases and 0 bases, in that order; junction bases with no gene match: 3. The CDR3 protein is CASSWDSRSYEQYF. The CDR3 nucleotides read TGTGCCAGCAGTTGGGACAGTCGCTCCTACGAGCAGTACTTC.

With respect to this clone: Other DNA sequences of this sample code for an identical CDR3. The chain employs TRBV3-1 (or the pseudogene TRBV3-2) and TRBJ1-1; a weak D match, TRBD1 (6 bases). V was cut by 2 bases and J by 1 base, with 8 bases left in between. The CDR3 contains 14 residues. Per the germline V gene, CDR1 is LGHDT and CDR2 is YNNKEL (reference sequence). The CDR3 nucleotides read TGTGCCAGCAGCCAAAGGACAGCGAACACTGAAGCTTTCTTT. Its protein is CASSQRTANTEAFF.

The V gene is TRBV5-6, the J gene TRBJ2-1; TRBD1 aligns across 8 bases. V lost 6 bases and J lost 5; bases outside the gene matches: 4. CDR1 and CDR2 (germline): SGHDT, YYEEEE. CDR3 length equals 13 residues. Here the CDR3 reads CASNRGYNNEQFF. The CDR3 nucleotides read TGTGCCAGCAACAGGGGGTATAACAATGAGCAGTTCTTC.

The CDR3 is CASTDSGRGQFF. The DNA for the CDR3 is TGTGCCAGTACCGACAGCGGGAGAGGGCAGTTCTTC. V gene TRBV19 combines with J gene TRBJ2-1, with 8 bases lining up with TRBD2. With V trimmed by 7 bases and J by 12 bases, 8 bases remained unmatched. Germline assignment: CDR1 LNHDA and CDR2 SQIVND (reference sequence). The CDR3 has 12 amino acids.

This chain uses TRBV6-5 with TRBJ1-1; D might be TRBD1 (5 bases). Germline V CDR1 and CDR2: MNHEY, SVGAGI. V was trimmed by 8 bases and J by 10 bases, leaving 11 bases between them. This CDR3 is 10 amino acids long. CDR3 region: CASGSRVAFF. CDR3 DNA sequence: TGTGCCAGCGGGTCCAGGGTAGCTTTCTTT.

V is TRBV10-3 and J is TRBJ2-1; 7 bases are a match to TRBD2. J lost 3 bases, V lost 4 bases, and 3 bases had no gene match. The length of the CDR3 is 14 residues. Germline V lookup: CDR1 ENHRY, CDR2 SYGVKD. CDR3 amino acids: CAISVASGYNEQFF. The CDR3 coding sequence is TGTGCCATCAGTGTGGCTAGCGGCTACAATGAGCAGTTCTTC.

V is TRBV15 and J is TRBJ2-7; 10 positions match TRBD1. Germline CDR1 LNHNV, CDR2 YYDKDF (reference sequence). The CDR3 totals 18 residues. The trim removed 0 bases at V and 2 bases at J, leaving 10 bases unmatched. In DNA, the CDR3 is TGTGCCACCAGCAGAGATATGTCCCCGGGGACAGGGGCCTACGAGCAGTACTTC. This codes for CATSRDMSPGTGAYEQYF.

The V and J genes are TRBV10-1 and TRBJ1-1; 8 nucleotides agree with TRBD1. J was trimmed by 4 bases and V by 11 bases; bases with no gene match: 3. This CDR3 region has 11 residues. The germline gives CDR1 WNHNN, CDR2 SYGVQD (reference sequence). CDR3: CAQGAPTEAFF. DNA of the CDR3: TGCGCCCAGGGGGCCCCCACTGAAGCTTTCTTT.

This clone was counted a few times. The V call is TRBV14, the J call TRBJ2-1; D unclear. The germline CDR1 and CDR2 sequences are SGHDN and FVKESK. There are 16 residues in the CDR3. The V and J ends lost 4 bases and 1 base respectively, with 14 bases between them. The CDR3 DNA follows: TGTGCCAGCAGCCTACACATTCCAAATTCCTACAATGAGCAGTTCTTC. As protein: CASSLHIPNSYNEQFF.

The genes are TRBV27 and TRBJ1-5; D is unresolved. Trimming shortened V by 6 bases and J by 0 bases, and 9 bases separated the two germline ends. CDR3 size: 14 residues. Germline lookup yields CDR1 MNHEY and CDR2 SMNVEV (reference sequence). CDR3 DNA sequence: TGTGCCAGCAGCCGAGGATATAGCAATCAGCCCCAGCATTTT. This sequence encodes CASSRGYSNQPQHF.

V usage is TRBV2 and J usage is TRBJ2-5, with 10 positions matching TRBD1. J was trimmed by 5 bases and V by 5 bases; bases with no gene match: 2. Looked up from germline, CDR1 is SNHLY and CDR2 is FYNNEI. The length of the CDR3 is 13 residues. The CDR3 sequence: CASSRTGGETQYF. The CDR3 DNA sequence: TGTGCCAGCAGTCGGACAGGGGGTGAGACCCAGTACTTC.

The chain carries TRBV3-1 (or the pseudogene TRBV3-2) and TRBJ2-7; TRBD2 is a possible D gene (6 bases). The CDR3 extends over 14 amino acids. The V end was cut by 4 bases, the J end by 3 bases, with 13 bases between. Germline CDR1 is LGHDT and CDR2 is YNNKEL (reference sequence). Here the CDR3 reads CASSPSRGNYEQYF. The CDR3 DNA reads as TGTGCCAGCAGCCCCTCCCGGGGGAACTACGAGCAGTACTTC.

This chain uses TRBV20-1 with TRBJ2-7; D is possibly TRBD2 (5 bases). The CDR3 has 14 amino acids. V lost 4 bases and J 2 bases, leaving 15 bases between the germline ends. CDR1 and CDR2 (germline): DFQATT, SNEGSKA (reference sequence). The CDR3 loop is CSANEFSATYEQYF. For the CDR3, the DNA is TGCAGTGCTAATGAGTTTAGCGCGACCTACGAGCAGTACTTC.